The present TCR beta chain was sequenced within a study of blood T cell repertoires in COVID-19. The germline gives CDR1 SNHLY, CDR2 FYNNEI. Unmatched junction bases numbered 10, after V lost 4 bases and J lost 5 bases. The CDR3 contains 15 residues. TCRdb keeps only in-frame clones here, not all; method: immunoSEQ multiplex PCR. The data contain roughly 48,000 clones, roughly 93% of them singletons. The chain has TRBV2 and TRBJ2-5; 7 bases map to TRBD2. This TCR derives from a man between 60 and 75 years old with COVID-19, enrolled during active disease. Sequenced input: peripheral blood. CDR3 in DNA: TGTGCCAGCAGTGCCGGGACTACAGTGTTGGAGACCCAGTACTTC. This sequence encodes CASSAGTTVLETQYF.